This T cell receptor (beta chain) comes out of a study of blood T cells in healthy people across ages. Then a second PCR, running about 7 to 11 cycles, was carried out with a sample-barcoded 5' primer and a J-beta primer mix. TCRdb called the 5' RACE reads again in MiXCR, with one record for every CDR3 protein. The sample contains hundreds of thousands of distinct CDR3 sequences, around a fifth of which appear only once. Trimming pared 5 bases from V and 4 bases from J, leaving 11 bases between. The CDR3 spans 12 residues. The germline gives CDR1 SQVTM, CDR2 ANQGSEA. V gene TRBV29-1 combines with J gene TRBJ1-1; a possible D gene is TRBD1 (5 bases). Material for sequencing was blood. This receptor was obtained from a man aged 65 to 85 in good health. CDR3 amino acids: CSVLPGGTEAFF. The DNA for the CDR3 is TGCAGCGTTCTTCCTGGGGGCACTGAAGCTTTCTTT.